The 30 T cell receptor beta chains in this list originate from one sample, sequenced in a study of cytomegalovirus exposure and HLA in healthy donors. This PCR relied on a set of 60 Vbeta primers and 13 Jbeta primers. The protocol was immunoSEQ multiplex PCR, while the TCRdb copy is restricted to in-frame clones and leaves out a portion. The sample consists of 65,000 to 75,000 clones, around 63% of them appearing once. Source material: PBMCs. All receptors derive from a woman aged 30 to 39 in good health and CMV-seronegative.

V gene TRBV6-1 combines with J gene TRBJ1-6; 11 bases align to TRBD1. CDR3 length: 14 amino acids. In germline, CDR1 is MNHNS, CDR2 SASEGT. J lost 11 bases, V lost 1 base, and 1 base had no gene match. This chain's CDR3 is CASSEGTGGTPLHF. In DNA, the CDR3 is TGTGCCAGCAGTGAAGGGACAGGGGGCACACCCCTCCACTTT.

The chain combines TRBV5-5 with TRBJ1-2, with D possibly being TRBD1 (5 bases). The CDR3 totals 14 residues. The germline gives CDR1 SGHKS, CDR2 YYEKEE (reference sequence). Trimming removed 7 bases at V and 0 bases at J, with 13 bases between. CDR3 in DNA: TGTGCCAGCGCTATCAGGGAAACTAACTATGGCTACACCTTC. Protein product: CASAIRETNYGYTF.

The chain couples TRBV4-2 to TRBJ2-3, with a tentative D call TRBD2 (5 bases). Trimming took 0 bases from V and 2 from J, leaving 12 bases between them. This CDR3 has 16 amino acids. Germline lookup yields CDR1 LGHNA and CDR2 YNFKEQ. The CDR3 DNA follows: TGTGCCAGCAGCCAAGATAGGCGGGCTACCACAGATACGCAGTATTTT. The encoded protein is CASSQDRRATTDTQYF.

The CDR3 coding sequence is TGTGCCAGCAGTTTATCGGGGCACCCCTACGAGCAGTACTTC. Translation: CASSLSGHPYEQYF. This rearrangement joins TRBV27 to TRBJ2-7; possible D gene TRBD1, 5 bases. This CDR3 has 14 amino acids. From germline, CDR1 is MNHEY and CDR2 SMNVEV (reference sequence). Between the trimmed V and J ends, which lost 0 bases and 2 bases, there was a span of 8 bases.

The gene calls are TRBV4-2 and TRBJ2-5, with D unresolved. This CDR3 region has 14 residues. The germline V and J ends were trimmed by 0 bases and 4 bases, with 9 bases remaining between them. Germline CDR1 and CDR2: LGHNA and YNFKEQ. DNA of the CDR3: TGTGCCAGCAGCCAAGATGCGCGCTCAGAGACCCAGTACTTC. It is translated as CASSQDARSETQYF.

The CDR3 reads CASSLLGDEQFF. The CDR3, as DNA: TGTGCCAGCAGTTTACTCGGGGATGAGCAGTTCTTC. V usage is TRBV27 and J usage is TRBJ2-1; maybe TRBD2 (5 bases). The CDR3 runs 12 residues. Trimming took off 2 bases at V and 8 bases at J, with 7 bases between the two ends. Germline V CDR1 and CDR2: MNHEY, SMNVEV (reference sequence).

The V gene is TRBV5-6, the J gene TRBJ1-1; 7 bases agree with TRBD1. Germline loops: CDR1 SGHDT, CDR2 YYEEEE. The length of the CDR3 is 17 residues. V gave up 4 bases and J gave up 0 bases; unmatched junction bases: 12. The CDR3 sequence is CASSQTWTGDMNTEAFF. For the CDR3, the DNA is TGTGCCAGCAGCCAAACCTGGACAGGCGATATGAACACTGAAGCTTTCTTT.

The chain is built from TRBV5-6 and TRBJ1-1, with TRBD1 identical over 7 bases. The CDR3 totals 14 residues. V dropped 4 bases and J dropped 1; count of bases not matched to a gene: 4. From germline, CDR1 is SGHDT and CDR2 YYEEEE. CDR3 residues: CASSTRTGNTEAFF. The CDR3 DNA follows: TGTGCCAGCAGCACACGGACAGGGAACACTGAAGCTTTCTTT.

The chain uses TRBV4-3 and TRBJ2-5; 12 bases are shared with TRBD2. CDR3 size: 15 residues. Unmatched junction bases numbered 2, after V lost 1 base and J lost 5 bases. Per the germline V gene, CDR1 is LGHNA and CDR2 is YSLEER. In DNA form, the CDR3 reads TGCGCCAGCAGCCAAGCCGGACTAGCGGGGGAGACCCAGTACTTC. Its protein product is CASSQAGLAGETQYF.

This chain joins TRBV11-3 and TRBJ1-1, with D perhaps TRBD1 (5 bases). V lost 2 bases and J 5 bases, leaving 9 bases between the germline ends. Germline V CDR1 and CDR2: SGHNT, YENEEA. This CDR3 comprises 13 residues. This CDR3 reads CASSLTEGTEAFF. Written as DNA, the CDR3 is TGTGCCAGCAGCTTAACGGAGGGGACTGAAGCTTTCTTT.

The chain links TRBV4-1 to TRBJ2-7, with 7 bases that match TRBD2. The CDR3 sequence is 15 residues long. Looked up from germline, CDR1 is MGHRA and CDR2 is YSYEKL. V lost 2 bases to trimming and J lost 3 bases; unmatched junction nucleotides: 7. The CDR3 DNA reads TGCGCCAGCAGCCAAACACCCCGGGGGGTCTACGAGCAGTACTTC. It is translated as CASSQTPRGVYEQYF.

The rearrangement uses TRBV6-5 and TRBJ1-2, with unresolved D. V was clipped by 4 bases and J by 3 bases, with 15 bases between them. This CDR3 is 15 amino acids long. Looked up from germline, CDR1 is MNHEY and CDR2 is SVGAGI. This chain's CDR3 is CASSSSDTLDYGYTF. The CDR3 DNA reads TGTGCCAGCAGTTCCAGTGACACACTAGACTATGGCTACACCTTC.

The V call is TRBV5-4, the J call TRBJ1-2; 10 bases match TRBD1. CDR3 length: 14 residues. After removal of 5 bases from V and 6 bases from J, the junction contained 7 bases not matched to a gene. CDR1 is SGHNT, CDR2 YYREEE, per germline (reference sequence). CDR3 protein: CASRRAGTGDGYTF. Written as DNA, the CDR3 is TGTGCCAGCAGGAGGGCCGGGACAGGGGATGGCTACACCTTC.

This chain uses TRBV6-5 with TRBJ2-1, with D hard to call. With 4 bases removed from V and 6 bases from J, the gap between germline ends came to 13 bases. There are 14 residues in the CDR3. Per the germline V gene, CDR1 is MNHEY and CDR2 is SVGAGI. For the CDR3, the DNA is TGTGCCAGCAGTTCCGACAAGGTCGGCAATGAGCAGTTCTTC. This encodes CASSSDKVGNEQFF.

The genes are TRBV11-1 and TRBJ2-3; TRBD1 aligns across 10 bases. The CDR3 loop spans 15 amino acids. Germline CDR1 reads SGHAT; CDR2 reads FQDESV (reference sequence). V dropped 7 bases and J dropped 2; count of bases not matched to a gene: 6. CDR3 DNA: TGTGCCAGCACCCCGACAGGGGGCACCACAGATACGCAGTATTTT. Residues: CASTPTGGTTDTQYF.

This chain links TRBV28 with TRBJ1-2; 9 bases line up with TRBD1. The junction had 4 bases not matched to a gene; V was cut back by 6 bases and J by 8 bases. Germline CDR1 is MDHEN and CDR2 is SYDVKM. The CDR3 contains 12 residues. The CDR3, as DNA: TGTGCCAGCAGGGTGGACAGGGGCGGCTACACCTTC. Amino acid sequence: CASRVDRGGYTF.

This clone showed up just a few times. The chain recombines TRBV5-6 with TRBJ1-2; TRBD1 matches 11 bases. The CDR3 has 18 residues. Trimming removed 2 bases from V and 8 bases from J; junction bases left unmatched: 17. In germline, CDR1 is SGHDT, CDR2 YYEEEE. The CDR3 DNA is TGTGCCAGCAGCTTACTACCCACGCTTCCCGGGACAGGGGGAGGCTACACCTTC. The encoded protein is CASSLLPTLPGTGGGYTF.

The CDR3 loop reads CASSLGLGLTDTQYF. The DNA of the CDR3 is TGTGCCAGCAGTTTAGGGCTTGGGCTCACAGATACGCAGTATTTT. V gene TRBV27 combines with J gene TRBJ2-3; D uncertain. This CDR3 is built from 15 residues. Germline V gives CDR1 MNHEY, CDR2 SMNVEV (reference sequence). The V end was cut by 2 bases, the J end by 2 bases, with 11 bases between.

This clone was detected once. This chain connects TRBV18 to TRBJ2-7; TRBD2 might be the D (7 bases). The CDR3 covers 14 residues. V lost 4 bases and J lost 2, with 12 bases in between. Germline CDR1 reads KGHSH; CDR2 reads LQKENI. CDR3 sequence reads: CASSHLGGAYEQYF. The CDR3 DNA follows: TGTGCCAGCTCACATTTAGGGGGGGCCTACGAGCAGTACTTC.

The chain recombines TRBV4-3 with TRBJ2-1; 9 bases are shared with TRBD2. CDR1 is LGHNA, CDR2 YSLEER, per germline. The V gene end was trimmed by 0 bases and the J gene end by 3 bases; junction bases not matched to a gene: 3. This CDR3 is built from 16 residues. CDR3 residues: CASSQDPAGGYNEQFF. The CDR3 DNA reads as TGCGCCAGCAGCCAAGATCCAGCGGGGGGCTACAATGAGCAGTTCTTC.

The rearrangement links TRBV4-1 to TRBJ2-3; perhaps TRBD2 as D (6 bases). Germline V lookup: CDR1 MGHRA, CDR2 YSYEKL. V was pared by 1 base and J by 0 bases, with 17 bases between. The CDR3 loop spans 18 amino acids. CDR3 coding DNA: TGCGCCAGCAGCCAAGTAGTGAAGGGACTGGTAAGCACAGATACGCAGTATTTT. Translating it yields CASSQVVKGLVSTDTQYF.

The chain's CDR3 is CASGPPAPSGGRLLRGETQYF. The DNA of the CDR3 is TGTGCCAGCGGCCCCCCGGCCCCTAGCGGGGGACGCCTCCTTAGGGGAGAGACCCAGTACTTC. This chain links TRBV6-8 with TRBJ2-5, with TRBD2 identical over 10 bases. Germline trimming cut 8 bases from V and 4 bases from J; bases unmatched to any gene: 28. Germline V gives CDR1 MNHGY, CDR2 SAAAGT. The CDR3 contains 21 residues.

This chain links TRBV6-6 with TRBJ1-6; no definite D call. The CDR3 has 15 residues. Germline V gene data show CDR1 as MNHNY and CDR2 as SVGAGI (reference sequence). The V end was cut by 4 bases, the J end by 9 bases, with 16 bases between. CDR3 region: CASSSGVMIRSPLHF. The CDR3 nucleotides are TGTGCCAGCAGTTCCGGGGTCATGATACGTTCACCCCTCCACTTT.

This chain joins TRBV5-4 and TRBJ2-3; weak D call: TRBD2 (6 bases). There are 16 residues in the CDR3. V was cut by 0 bases and J by 6 bases, with 17 bases left in between. Germline V gives CDR1 SGHNT, CDR2 YYREEE (reference sequence). The CDR3, as DNA: TGTGCCAGCAGCTTGGAGGGCCTGGGGGGTTCGGATACGCAGTATTTT. This sequence encodes CASSLEGLGGSDTQYF.

V and J are TRBV11-3 and TRBJ1-2, with D unclear. The CDR3 is 14 residues long. Germline V gives CDR1 SGHNT, CDR2 YENEEA. V dropped 5 bases and J dropped 1 base, with 11 bases sitting between them. This chain's CDR3 is CASSLSPLNYGYTF. The CDR3 nucleotides are TGTGCCAGCAGCCTCAGTCCTCTTAACTATGGCTACACCTTC.

The rearrangement joins TRBV7-6 to TRBJ2-1, with TRBD1 identical over 8 bases. The CDR3 spans 12 residues. In germline, CDR1 is SGHVS, CDR2 FNYEAQ. Losses at the gene ends were 5 bases for V and 8 bases for J; bases not matched to a gene: 2. CDR3 nucleotide sequence: TGTGCCAGCAGCCCAGGGGGCGATGAGCAGTTCTTC. This translates into CASSPGGDEQFF.

The chain carries TRBV18 and TRBJ2-3; 10 bases are shared with TRBD2. CDR3 size: 16 residues. Germline V gene data show CDR1 as KGHSH and CDR2 as LQKENI. Trimming took 2 bases from V and 4 from J; bases not matched to a gene: 6. The CDR3 loop reads CASSPELAGSPDTQYF. CDR3 sequence (DNA): TGTGCCAGCTCACCAGAACTAGCGGGGTCCCCAGATACGCAGTATTTT.

The chain uses TRBV28 and TRBJ1-4, with a weak D call TRBD1 (5 bases). This CDR3 has 16 amino acids. V was shortened by 5 bases and J by 5 bases, with 18 bases between the two germline ends. Germline V gene sequence: CDR1 MDHEN, CDR2 SYDVKM. CDR3 residues: CASSKHPRVGNEKLFF. The CDR3 nucleotides read TGTGCCAGCAGTAAACACCCCAGGGTGGGCAATGAAAAACTGTTTTTT.

This sequence joins TRBV5-6 and TRBJ2-3, with D perhaps matching TRBD1 (5 bases). The CDR3 sequence is 14 residues long. Per germline, CDR1 SGHDT and CDR2 YYEEEE. Trimming left V 1 base short and J 2 bases short, with 8 bases between. CDR3 sequence: CASSLKDNTDTQYF. CDR3 in DNA: TGTGCCAGCAGCTTGAAGGACAACACAGATACGCAGTATTTT.

This clone was detected a few times. CDR3 sequence reads: CASTSGGRNEKLFF. CDR3 sequence (DNA): TGCGCCAGCACCTCGGGGGGAAGGAATGAAAAACTGTTTTTT. V and J are TRBV5-1 and TRBJ1-4; D is possibly TRBD1 (5 bases). Trimming removed 6 bases from V and 5 bases from J, with 14 bases in between. Germline loops: CDR1 SGHRS, CDR2 YFSETQ. CDR3 length equals 14 residues.